This record looks at one TCR beta chain sequence and its context. Its antigen is as yet unknown. The data were obtained in a study of PD-1 blockade in classical Hodgkin lymphoma. The study, taken as a whole, reports: A significant rise in TCR diversity was seen by C4D1 for CD4+ cells but not for CD8+ cells.

Here immunoSEQ multiplex PCR was the method, and the copy in TCRdb shows in-frame clones only, minus some. The repertoire consists of 95,000 to 100,000 clones, with 85% to 90% occurring once and the leading ten covering about 6.1%. There was relapse after autologous stem cell transplantation in every patient, and there was variation in brentuximab vedotin exposure. Trimming removed 6 bases at V and 7 bases at J, with 18 bases between. Germline V CDR1 and CDR2: MDHEN, SYDVKM. The CDR3 has 14 residues. Sequencing used peripheral blood mononuclear cells (PBMCs), obtained before the second cycle of nivolumab. The source is a human donor with classical Hodgkin lymphoma. V and J are TRBV28 and TRBJ1-1; TRBD1 might be the D (5 bases). Written as DNA, the CDR3 is TGTGCCAGCAGCCCTCGGGCTCGGAGGGGTGAAGCTTTCTTT. Its protein product is CASSPRARRGEAFF. Together with reference TRBV28 and TRBJ1-1, the CDR3 gives the full variable domain: DVKVTQSSRYLVKRTGEKVFLECVQDMDHENMFWYRQDPGLGLRLIYFSYDVKMKEKGDIPEGYSVSREKKERFSLILESASTNQTSMYLCASSPRARRGEAFFGQGTRLTVV.